This TCR beta chain is drawn from a study of blood T cell repertoires in COVID-19. Study information: Italy, Spain and the United States were the sources of the convalescent and acute COVID-19 samples.

V shed 2 bases and J 11 bases; nucleotides not matched to a gene: 5. The germline gives CDR1 MDHEN, CDR2 SYDVKM. The CDR3 extends over 13 amino acids. This clone was recorded a few times. The assay was immunoSEQ multiplex PCR, and TCRdb's table has in-frame clones only and misses some. Among fewer than 250,000 clones listed, approximately 87% were seen once. Material for sequencing was peripheral blood. This receptor was identified in a woman in her 70s with acute or convalescent COVID-19. This chain connects TRBV28 to TRBJ1-1; 10 bases align to TRBD1. DNA of the CDR3: TGTGCCAGCAGTTTAACCGGGACAGGGGTGGCTTTCTTT. Protein sequence: CASSLTGTGVAFF.